These 20 T cell receptor beta chains originate from one sample sequenced in a study of T cells after yellow fever vaccination. TCRdb reprocessed the 5' RACE reads via MiXCR and lists one record per CDR3 protein. The sample yields some 350,000 distinct CDR3 sequences, 6.2% seen once. The sample consisted of PBMCs, taken 5 days after the yellow fever booster vaccination. All receptors come from a man aged 25 to 45 who received the YFV17D yellow fever vaccine.

V gene TRBV27 combines with J gene TRBJ2-1; the match to TRBD1 covers 9 bases. V shed 3 bases, J shed 9 bases, and the junction held 3 bases outside the gene matches. CDR1 and CDR2 from the germline V gene are MNHEY and SMNVEV (reference sequence). There are 13 residues in the CDR3. CDR3 sequence reads: CASSFNRGPEQFF. The CDR3 DNA follows: TGTGCCAGCAGTTTCAACAGGGGGCCTGAGCAGTTCTTC.

The chain couples TRBV4-3 to TRBJ2-1; 7 bases are shared with TRBD2. V lost 1 base to trimming and J lost 2 bases; unmatched junction nucleotides: 8. This CDR3 comprises 17 residues. The V gene's germline CDR1 is LGHNA and CDR2 YSLEER. The CDR3, as DNA: TGCGCCAGCAGCCAAGCCAGGACTAGTTTGACCTACAATGAGCAGTTCTTC. This encodes CASSQARTSLTYNEQFF.

The CDR3 loop is CASSQAPSSGYSYNEQFF. The CDR3 nucleotides are TGTGCCAGCAGCCAAGCCCCGAGTAGCGGGTACTCCTACAATGAGCAGTTCTTC. J is TRBJ2-1 and V is TRBV3-1, with TRBD2 matching 7 bases. CDR1 is LGHDT and CDR2 is YNNKEL in the germline V gene (reference sequence). The CDR3 totals 18 residues. Trimming removed 1 base from V and 0 bases from J; junction bases left unmatched: 9.

This clonotype was observed at least ten times. The V call is TRBV12-3 or TRBV12-4, the J call TRBJ2-7, with D possibly being TRBD1 or TRBD2 (6 bases each). This CDR3 region has 14 residues. V lost 3 bases and J lost 4, with 13 bases in between. The CDR3 nucleotides read TGTGCCAGCAGTTTCAGGGGCGGGATTTACGAGCAGTACTTC. This codes for CASSFRGGIYEQYF.

This clonotype was counted ten times or more. This sequence joins TRBV11-2 and TRBJ2-4, with TRBD1 identical over 10 bases. Trimming cost V 5 bases and J 16 bases; bases outside gene matches: 11. This CDR3 region has 13 residues. Germline CDR1 SGHAT, CDR2 FQNNGV. CDR3 coding DNA: TGTGCCAGCAGCGCCCGGGACAGGGGCCTTTTCTACTTC. Its translation is CASSARDRGLFYF. The variable domain in full, with the rest retrieved from reference TRBV11-2 and TRBJ2-4, is EAGVAQSPRYKIIEKRQSVAFWCNPISGHATLYWYQQILGQGPKLLIQFQNNGVVDDSQLPKDRFSAERLKGVDSTLKIQPAKLEDSAVYLCASSARDRGLFYFGAGTRLSVL.

This clonotype has at least ten counts. The V gene is TRBV25-1, the J gene TRBJ2-3; D gene uncertain. Germline V gives CDR1 MGHDK, CDR2 SYGVNS. Trimming took 1 base from V and 2 from J, leaving 7 bases between them. This CDR3 is built from 14 residues. CDR3 amino acids: CASSESALTDTQYF. The CDR3 DNA reads TGTGCCAGCAGTGAATCCGCACTCACAGATACGCAGTATTTT.

This clonotype was seen repeatedly, ten times or more. V gene TRBV5-1 combines with J gene TRBJ2-6, with D possibly TRBD2 on 6 matching bases. The V and J ends lost 0 bases and 1 base respectively, with 8 bases between them. CDR3 size: 16 residues. Germline V gene data show CDR1 as SGHRS and CDR2 as YFSETQ. The DNA for the CDR3 is TGCGCCAGCAGCTTGGCCGGGGGTTCTGGGGCCAACGTCCTGACTTTC. Translated: CASSLAGGSGANVLTF. Looking up the rest from reference TRBV5-1 and TRBJ2-6 gives the full variable domain: KAGVTQTPRYLIKTRGQQVTLSCSPISGHRSVSWYQQTPGQGLQFLFEYFSETQRNKGNFPGRFSGRQFSNSRSEMNVSTLELGDSALYLCASSLAGGSGANVLTFGAGSRLTVL.

On this clonotype itself: A read error may be the cause here, since a much bigger clone is one base away. The V and J genes are TRBV20-1 and TRBJ2-1; 12 bases match TRBD2. The germline gives CDR1 DFQATT, CDR2 SNEGSKA (reference sequence). This CDR3 contains 15 residues. As DNA, the CDR3 is TGCAGTATTCCCAAGACTAGCGGGAGAATGAGTGAGCAGCTCTTC. Amino acids: CSIPKTSGRMSEQLF.

The sample holds a few counts of this clonotype. CDR3 DNA: TGCAGTGCTCCGGACCTGGGGGAGACCCAGTACTTC. Residues: CSAPDLGETQYF. The chain joins TRBV20-1 to TRBJ2-5; D gene unclear. CDR3 length: 12 residues. Germline V gives CDR1 DFQATT, CDR2 SNEGSKA (reference sequence). V was trimmed by 5 bases and J by 5 bases, leaving 12 bases between them.

This clonotype was seen at least ten times. V usage is TRBV16 and J usage is TRBJ2-1; D might be TRBD1 (6 bases). V was clipped by 0 bases and J by 0 bases, with 6 bases between them. Germline V gene lookup returns CDR1 KGHSY and CDR2 FQNENV. There are 15 residues in the CDR3. The CDR3 DNA is TGTGCCAGCAGCCAATCAGGGGGCTCCTACAATGAGCAGTTCTTC. It specifies CASSQSGGSYNEQFF.

At least ten counts were recorded for this clonotype. The rearrangement links TRBV7-8 to TRBJ2-7, with D possibly being TRBD2 (6 bases). Germline loops: CDR1 SGHVS, CDR2 FQNEAQ. The V end lost 4 bases, the J end lost 2 bases, and 15 bases lay between the germline ends. The length of the CDR3 is 15 residues. This chain's CDR3 is CASSSGSGPPYEQYF. The CDR3 DNA is TGTGCCAGCAGCTCTGGTAGCGGACCGCCCTACGAGCAGTACTTC.

The table lists this clonotype with many counts. This chain joins TRBV5-1 and TRBJ2-1; D gene unclear. The germline CDR1 and CDR2 sequences are SGHRS and YFSETQ. V lost 0 bases and J lost 1, with 8 bases in between. CDR3 length: 15 amino acids. CDR3 sequence: CASSLAAGSYNEQFF. The CDR3 DNA follows: TGCGCCAGCAGCTTGGCGGCAGGTTCCTACAATGAGCAGTTCTTC.

This clonotype was counted a few times. Here the CDR3 reads CSQTLAGGPAYEQYF. In DNA form, the CDR3 reads TGCAGCCAAACCCTAGCGGGAGGGCCAGCCTACGAGCAGTACTTC. The V and J genes are TRBV29-1 and TRBJ2-7, with 12 bases aligning to TRBD2. The CDR3 is 15 amino acids. Germline-derived CDR1 and CDR2 are SQVTM and ANQGSEA. V was pared by 8 bases and J by 2 bases, with 10 bases of the junction left unmatched.

This clonotype was observed a handful of times. The chain recombines TRBV18 with TRBJ1-3; D remains ambiguous. The germline CDR1 and CDR2 sequences are KGHSH and LQKENI. Trimming stripped 3 bases from V and 0 bases from J, with 9 bases between. This CDR3 is 15 amino acids long. CDR3 protein: CASSPGSNSGNTIYF. CDR3 nucleotide sequence: TGTGCCAGCTCACCCGGGTCCAACTCTGGAAACACCATATATTTT.

There are many counts of this clonotype. The chain is built from TRBV15 and TRBJ2-5; 8 bases fit TRBD1. The ends lost 3 bases at V and 3 bases at J; junction bases unmatched: 3. The CDR3 runs 14 residues. CDR1 LNHNV and CDR2 YYDKDF come from the germline V gene (reference sequence). CDR3 sequence: CATSRTGVEETQYF. DNA of the CDR3: TGTGCCACCAGCAGGACAGGGGTGGAAGAGACCCAGTACTTC.

There are a few counts of this clonotype. The genes are TRBV29-1 and TRBJ2-7, with D perhaps assigned TRBD1 or TRBD2 (6 bases each). The CDR3 is 13 amino acids. Germline V gene data show CDR1 as SQVTM and CDR2 as ANQGSEA. Trimming cost V 4 bases and J 4 bases, with 14 bases left between them. CDR3 bases: TGCAGCGTTGGTGGGGGGCGAGGGTACGAGCAGTACTTC. Translation: CSVGGGRGYEQYF.

This clonotype was detected only a few times. The chain has TRBV6-6 and TRBJ2-1, with D possibly being TRBD1 (6 bases). Germline loops: CDR1 MNHNY, CDR2 SVGAGI (reference sequence). This CDR3 is 13 amino acids long. The V end was cut by 0 bases, the J end by 6 bases, with 6 bases between. The CDR3 sequence is CASSYSRGNEQFF. Here the CDR3 DNA reads TGTGCCAGCAGTTACTCCAGGGGCAATGAGCAGTTCTTC.

This clonotype was recorded many times. This chain connects TRBV14 to TRBJ2-3; D is possibly TRBD2 (5 bases). Trimming shortened V by 4 bases and J by 11 bases, and 13 bases separated the two germline ends. Germline values: CDR1 SGHDN, CDR2 FVKESK. The CDR3 totals 12 residues. The CDR3 sequence: CASSPHEEVQYF. The DNA of the CDR3 is TGTGCCAGCAGCCCCCACGAGGAGGTGCAGTATTTT.

The genes are TRBV11-2 and TRBJ1-3; D remains unclear. The CDR3 extends over 15 amino acids. The germline V gene encodes CDR1 SGHAT and CDR2 FQNNGV. V lost 0 bases and J 3 bases, leaving 9 bases between the germline ends. In DNA form, the CDR3 reads TGTGCCAGCAGCTTAGATCGCGCTTATGGAAACACCATATATTTT. Its protein is CASSLDRAYGNTIYF.

The rearrangement links TRBV20-1 to TRBJ1-2, with D unclear. Germline CDR1 and CDR2: DFQATT and SNEGSKA (reference sequence). This CDR3 region has 11 residues. Trimming took 5 bases from V and 4 from J, leaving 8 bases between them. CDR3 nucleotide sequence: TGCAGTGCTGGGGAGGGCTATGGCTACACCTTC. This codes for CSAGEGYGYTF.